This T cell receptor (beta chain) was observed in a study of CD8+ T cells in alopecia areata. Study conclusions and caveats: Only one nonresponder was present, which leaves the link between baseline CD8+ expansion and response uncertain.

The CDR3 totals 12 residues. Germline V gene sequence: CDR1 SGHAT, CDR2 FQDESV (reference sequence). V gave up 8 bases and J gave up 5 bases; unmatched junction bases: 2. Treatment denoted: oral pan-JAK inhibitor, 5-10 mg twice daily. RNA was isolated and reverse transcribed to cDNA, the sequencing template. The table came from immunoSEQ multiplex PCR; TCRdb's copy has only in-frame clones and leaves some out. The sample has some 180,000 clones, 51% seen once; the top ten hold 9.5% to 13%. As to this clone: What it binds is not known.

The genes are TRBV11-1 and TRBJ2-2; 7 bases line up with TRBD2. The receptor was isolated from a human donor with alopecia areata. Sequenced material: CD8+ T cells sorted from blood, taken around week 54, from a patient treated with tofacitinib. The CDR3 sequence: CASRGGTGELFF. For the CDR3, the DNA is TGTGCCAGCCGCGGGGGAACCGGGGAGCTGTTTTTT.